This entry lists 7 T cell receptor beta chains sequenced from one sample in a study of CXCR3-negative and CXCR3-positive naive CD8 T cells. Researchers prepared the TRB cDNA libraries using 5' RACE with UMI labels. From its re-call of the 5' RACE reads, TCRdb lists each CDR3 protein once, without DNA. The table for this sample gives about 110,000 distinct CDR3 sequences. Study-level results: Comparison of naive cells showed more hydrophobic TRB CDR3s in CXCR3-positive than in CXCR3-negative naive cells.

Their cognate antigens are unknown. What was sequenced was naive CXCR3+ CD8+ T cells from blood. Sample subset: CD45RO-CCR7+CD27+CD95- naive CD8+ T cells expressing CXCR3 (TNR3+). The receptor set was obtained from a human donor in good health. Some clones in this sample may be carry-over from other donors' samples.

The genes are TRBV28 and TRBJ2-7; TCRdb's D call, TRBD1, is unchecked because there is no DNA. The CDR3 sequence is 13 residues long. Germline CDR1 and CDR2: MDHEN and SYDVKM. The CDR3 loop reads CASSFTGTYEQYF. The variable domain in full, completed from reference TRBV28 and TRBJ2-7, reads DVKVTQSSRYLVKRTGEKVFLECVQDMDHENMFWYRQDPGLGLRLIYFSYDVKMKEKGDIPEGYSVSREKKERFSLILESASTNQTSMYLCASSFTGTYEQYFGPGTRLTVT.

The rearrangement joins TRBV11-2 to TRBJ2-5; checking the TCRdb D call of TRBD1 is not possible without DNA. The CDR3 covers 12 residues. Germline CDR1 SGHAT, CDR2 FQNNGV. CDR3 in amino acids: CASLGQQETQYF.

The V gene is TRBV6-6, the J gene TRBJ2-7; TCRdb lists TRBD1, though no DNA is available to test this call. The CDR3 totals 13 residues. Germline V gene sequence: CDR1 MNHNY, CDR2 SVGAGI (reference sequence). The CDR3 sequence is CASSYGTGVEQYF.

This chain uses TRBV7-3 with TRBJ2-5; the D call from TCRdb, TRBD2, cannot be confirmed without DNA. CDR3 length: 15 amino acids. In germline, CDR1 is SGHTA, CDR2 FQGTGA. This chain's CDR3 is CASSLNKERVETQYF.

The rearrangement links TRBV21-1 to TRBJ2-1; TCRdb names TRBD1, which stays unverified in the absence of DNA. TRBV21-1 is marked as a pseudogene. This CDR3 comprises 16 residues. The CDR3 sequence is CASSKEGDRASNEQFF.

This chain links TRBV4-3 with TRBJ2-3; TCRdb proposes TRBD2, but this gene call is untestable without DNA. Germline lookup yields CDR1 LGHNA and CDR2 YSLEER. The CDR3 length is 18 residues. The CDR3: CASSQARTSGGPGGTQYF.

The CDR3 protein is CSVEDNNYGYTF. The genes are TRBV29-1 and TRBJ1-2. The CDR3 length is 12 residues. CDR1 and CDR2 (germline): SQVTM, ANQGSEA.